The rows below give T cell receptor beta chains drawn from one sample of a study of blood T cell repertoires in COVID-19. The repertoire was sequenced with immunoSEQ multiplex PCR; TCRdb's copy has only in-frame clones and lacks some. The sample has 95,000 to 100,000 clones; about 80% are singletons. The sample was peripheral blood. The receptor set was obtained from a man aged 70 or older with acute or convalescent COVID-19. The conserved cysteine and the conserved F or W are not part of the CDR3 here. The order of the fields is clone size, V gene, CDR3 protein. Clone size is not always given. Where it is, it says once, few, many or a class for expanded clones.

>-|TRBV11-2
ASSFNPRGADTQY
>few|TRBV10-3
AISEGGISYNEQF
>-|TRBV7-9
ASSLVAGNSPLH
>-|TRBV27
ASRIRDSGNTIY
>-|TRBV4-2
ASSQDKNGRRNTEAF
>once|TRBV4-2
ASSQGGYNSPLH
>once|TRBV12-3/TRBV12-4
ASSLGQPKEAF
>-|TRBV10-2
ASRDMNTEAF
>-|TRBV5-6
ASRGTGGSYEQY
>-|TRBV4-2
ASSPQGGAGGINEKLF
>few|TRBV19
ASSPTGGSYEQY
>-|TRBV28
ASSTLTGVSYNEQF
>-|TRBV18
ASSPDRGFYGYT
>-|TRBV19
ASSSQGASGANVLT
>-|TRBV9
ASSVVQSPGELF
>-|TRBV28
ASSPRLRESQETQY
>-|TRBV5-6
ASSGPSEEQF
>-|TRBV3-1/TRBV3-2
ASSPRDYISEQY
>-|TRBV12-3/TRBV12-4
ASSLGGDSEAF
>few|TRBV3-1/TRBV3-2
ATSAGGSTDTQY
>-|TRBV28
ASSLARAGTYEQY
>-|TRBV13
ASSSRAKIDSVAQGGGTEAF
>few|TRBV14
ASSQDHNQKQY
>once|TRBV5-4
ASSLGLAGGTGELF
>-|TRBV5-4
ASSPGSRGYGYT
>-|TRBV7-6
ASSYDGLASSYNEQF
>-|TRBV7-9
ASSPRTSGDNEQF